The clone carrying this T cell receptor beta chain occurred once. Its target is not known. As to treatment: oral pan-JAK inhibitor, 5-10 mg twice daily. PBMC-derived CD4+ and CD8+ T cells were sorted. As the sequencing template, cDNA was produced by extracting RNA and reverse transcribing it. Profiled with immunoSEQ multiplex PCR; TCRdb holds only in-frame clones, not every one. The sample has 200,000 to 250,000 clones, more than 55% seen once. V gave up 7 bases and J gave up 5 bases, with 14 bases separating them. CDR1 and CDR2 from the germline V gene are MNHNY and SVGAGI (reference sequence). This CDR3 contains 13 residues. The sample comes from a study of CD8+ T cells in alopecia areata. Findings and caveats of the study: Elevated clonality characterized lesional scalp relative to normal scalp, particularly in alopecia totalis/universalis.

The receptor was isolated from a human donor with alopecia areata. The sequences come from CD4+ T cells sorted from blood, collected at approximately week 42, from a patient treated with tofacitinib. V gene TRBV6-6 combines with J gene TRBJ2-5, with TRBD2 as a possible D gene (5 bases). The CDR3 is CASTRRWEETQYF. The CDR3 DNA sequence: TGTGCCAGCACCAGAAGGTGGGAGGAGACCCAGTACTTC.